A selection of T cell receptor beta chains follows, all from one sample in a study of identical twins. TCRdb called the 5' RACE reads again in MiXCR, with one record for every CDR3 protein. Among 400,000 to 550,000 distinct CDR3 sequences listed, 14% were seen once. Another study also made use of these data, one on yellow fever vaccine responses in identical twins.

Material for sequencing was CD4+ T cells sorted from blood. The receptors shown here come from a woman in her late teens or twenties in good health. Both conserved end residues are part of each CDR3. Fields, in order: D gene, J gene, V gene, clone size, CDR3 DNA, CDR3 protein. A D gene is named only where the DNA matches it firmly. Clone size, where shown, is once, few, many, or a class for clones that have expanded.

TRBD1,TRBJ2-5,TRBV9,few,TGTGCCAGCAGCGTAGGGGGACAGGGGACCCAGTACTTC,CASSVGGQGTQYF
TRBD1,TRBJ1-1,TRBV29-1,.,TGCAGCGTTGGGACCCGGGACAGAGAAGCTTTCTTT,CSVGTRDREAFF
.,TRBJ2-1,TRBV2,many,TGTGCCAGCACTCCCACCCGGGGTGAGCAGTTCTTC,CASTPTRGEQFF
.,TRBJ1-1,TRBV20-1,few,TGCAGTGCTAGAGGGGCTCGGGCAGGGGAGCCTGAAGCTTTCTTT,CSARGARAGEPEAFF
.,TRBJ2-3,TRBV5-4,few,TGTGCCAGCAGCCCCGCGTCGGGCACAGATACGCAGTATTTT,CASSPASGTDTQYF
TRBD2,TRBJ2-1,TRBV6-2/TRBV6-3,.,TGTGCCAGCAGCCACCCCCCTACTAGCGGGGGTCTCTACAATGAGCAGTTCTTC,CASSHPPTSGGLYNEQFF
.,TRBJ1-4,TRBV6-1,.,TGTGCCAGCAGTGACGGCTCAGGAAAACTGTTTTTT,CASSDGSGKLFF
.,TRBJ2-3,TRBV5-1,few,TGCGCCAGCAGCTTGGCGGTGGGCACAGATACGCAGTATTTT,CASSLAVGTDTQYF
TRBD2,TRBJ2-7,TRBV3-1,few,TGTGCCAGCAGCCGGGGGGGTACGGAGCAGTACTTC,CASSRGGTEQYF
TRBD2,TRBJ2-3,TRBV5-1,few,TGCGCCAGCAGTTTTCGAGCGGGAGTGGGGCAAAACACAGATACGCAGTATTTT,CASSFRAGVGQNTDTQYF
TRBD1,TRBJ2-1,TRBV7-9,many,TGTGCCAGCAGCGCAGGACAGGGGATTTACAATGAGCAGTTCTTC,CASSAGQGIYNEQFF
.,TRBJ2-3,TRBV7-2,many,TGTGCCAGCAGCTTACAGCCAACCACAGATACGCAGTATTTT,CASSLQPTTDTQYF
TRBD1,TRBJ2-2,TRBV20-1,.,TGCAGTGCCATTGGACAGGGAACCGGGGAGCTGTTTTTT,CSAIGQGTGELFF
TRBD2,TRBJ2-5,TRBV5-1,few,TGCGCCAGCGGAATGTTGGGACTAGCAGGCCAAGAGACCCAGTACTTC,CASGMLGLAGQETQYF
TRBD1,TRBJ2-2,TRBV12-5,few,TGTGCTAGTGGTTTTCGACAGGGAACAACCGGGGAGCTGTTTTTT,CASGFRQGTTGELFF
.,TRBJ2-1,TRBV21-1,.,TGTGCCAGCAGCCCCCCCGGGGGGGCCTCCTACAATGAGCAGTTCTTC,CASSPPGGASYNEQFF
TRBD2,TRBJ2-1,TRBV7-2,few,TGTGCCAGCAGCCCACGCGGGGGGGCCAGGAACAATGAGCAGTTCTTC,CASSPRGGARNNEQFF
TRBD2,TRBJ2-1,TRBV30,few,TGTGCCTGGAGTGGGACTAGCGGGACCAATGAGCAGTTCTTC,CAWSGTSGTNEQFF
.,TRBJ2-5,TRBV28,few,TGTGCCAGCAGTACAAGGTCTGTGCCGCATAAGTACTTC,CASSTRSVPHKYF
TRBD2,TRBJ2-1,TRBV11-2,many,TGTGCCAGCAGCCCTTGGTCGGGGGGGGTTTACAATGAGCAGTTCTTC,CASSPWSGGVYNEQFF
TRBD2,TRBJ2-3,TRBV6-1,.,TGTGCCAGCAACCTCCGCGGGAGACCCACAGATACGCAGTATTTT,CASNLRGRPTDTQYF
TRBD1,TRBJ2-7,TRBV18,.,TGTGCCAGCTCAACCTACAGGGGGTACACCTACGAGCAGTACTTC,CASSTYRGYTYEQYF
.,TRBJ2-7,TRBV7-6,.,TGTGCCAGCAGCTTAAACAGGGCCAACGAGCAGTACTTC,CASSLNRANEQYF
TRBD2,TRBJ2-1,TRBV30,few,TGTGCCTGGAGTGTTAGCGGGGGGGCTTATGAGCAGTTCTTC,CAWSVSGGAYEQFF
.,TRBJ2-7,TRBV6-2/TRBV6-3,.,TGTGCCAGCAGTTACACGGGAATCTCCTACGAGCAGTACTTC,CASSYTGISYEQYF
.,TRBJ1-5,TRBV27,few,TGTGCCAGCAGTTTATCAATGATGTGGGCTAGCAATCAGCCCCAGCATTTT,CASSLSMMWASNQPQHF
.,TRBJ2-1,TRBV20-1,.,TGCAGTGGATTAGCGGAGCCCTACAATGAGCAGTTCTTC,CSGLAEPYNEQFF
TRBD1,TRBJ1-2,TRBV9,few,TGTGCCAGCAGCGTAGGACAGGGAGCTAACTATGGCTACACCTTC,CASSVGQGANYGYTF
TRBD2,TRBJ2-5,TRBV29-1,.,TGCAGCGGGCTCAGGCCTAGCGGATTCCAAGAGACCCAGTACTTC,CSGLRPSGFQETQYF
TRBD2,TRBJ2-3,TRBV7-2,.,TGTGCCAGCAGCTTACCGCTAGCGGCGATTGGGGATACGCAGTATTTT,CASSLPLAAIGDTQYF
.,TRBJ2-3,TRBV28,few,TGTGCCAGCAGTTCGCCCGGGTCCTCCTCCACAGATACGCAGTATTTT,CASSSPGSSSTDTQYF
TRBD1,TRBJ2-5,TRBV7-8,few,TGTGCCAGCAGCGATCATAGGGACAGGGGGTCAGGAGAGACCCAGTACTTC,CASSDHRDRGSGETQYF
.,TRBJ1-1,TRBV5-1,.,TGCGCCAGCAGCTTGGATCGGGGATCCACTGAAGCTTTCTTT,CASSLDRGSTEAFF
TRBD1,TRBJ1-1,TRBV3-1,many,TGTGCCAGCAGCCAAGAATTCGGACAGGGCTCCACTGAAGCTTTCTTT,CASSQEFGQGSTEAFF
.,TRBJ2-7,TRBV5-1,few,TGCGCCAGCAGCTTCGGTGGTCCCTCCTACGAGCAGTACTTC,CASSFGGPSYEQYF
.,TRBJ2-2,TRBV7-2,.,TGTGCCAGTACCCTAGGAGGGGCCGGGGAGCTGTTTTTT,CASTLGGAGELFF
.,TRBJ2-7,TRBV9,.,TGTGCCAGCAGCGTAGCCGCCACCTACGAGCAGTACTTC,CASSVAATYEQYF
.,TRBJ1-1,TRBV24-1,.,TGTGCCACCAGTGACCCCGGCCAAGGCGGGACTGAAGCTTTCTTT,CATSDPGQGGTEAFF
.,TRBJ2-5,TRBV29-1,many,TGCAGCGTTGTACAGGGCGGGGAGACCCAGTACTTC,CSVVQGGETQYF
.,TRBJ2-5,TRBV12-3/TRBV12-4,many,TGTGCCAGCAGTTATAGGGGCCAAGAGACCCAGTACTTC,CASSYRGQETQYF
.,TRBJ2-7,TRBV7-3,few,TGTGCCAGCAGCCCCGACAGGACCTCCACCTACGAGCAGTACTTC,CASSPDRTSTYEQYF
.,TRBJ1-5,TRBV4-1,.,TGCGCCAGCAGCCAAGTAGGGGTAGGGCAGCCCCAGCATTTT,CASSQVGVGQPQHF
.,TRBJ1-1,TRBV29-1,.,TGCAGCACTCACCGGGAGAGAGGTGACACTGAAGCTTTCTTT,CSTHRERGDTEAFF
.,TRBJ2-1,TRBV6-2/TRBV6-3,.,TGTGCCAGCAGTATGGCGATCAATGAGCAGTTCTTC,CASSMAINEQFF
.,TRBJ2-5,TRBV29-1,many,TGCAGCGTTGCCGTCGCCGGGGGACCCCAGTACTTC,CSVAVAGGPQYF
TRBD2,TRBJ2-1,TRBV7-8,few,TGTGCCAGCAGCTTTCTGGCGACCCCTAGCGGGTTAAGCTCCTACAATGAGCAGTTCTTC,CASSFLATPSGLSSYNEQFF
.,TRBJ2-5,TRBV2,.,TGTGCCAGCGGAACTACGGGCGCTGGTACCCAGTACTTC,CASGTTGAGTQYF
.,TRBJ2-6,TRBV10-3,.,TGTGCCATCGCGAACATTTTTACCTCCTCTGGGGCCAACGTCCTGACTTTC,CAIANIFTSSGANVLTF
TRBD1,TRBJ2-3,TRBV20-1,.,TGCAGTGCAACCGGGGACAGCCGAGGCGAGCAGTATTTT,CSATGDSRGEQYF